This T cell receptor beta chain came from a study of a mutant IDH1 vaccine in newly diagnosed glioma. Study context: The initiation of vaccination occurred 4-6 weeks after radiotherapy alone, or with temozolomide cycles. Antecedent treatment encompassed radiotherapy, temozolomide, or their combination; the majority received both.

This sample's time point: week 23, last vaccination. It was 300 ug of mutant IDH1 20-mer peptide that made up each vaccine dose, given with topical imiquimod. Method: immunoSEQ multiplex PCR; TCRdb's copy keeps in-frame clones and lacks some. The table has tens of thousands of clones, approximately 80% seen once. With regard to this clone: Its target is not known.

The CDR3 is made up of 15 amino acids. Germline V gene sequence: CDR1 LGHNA, CDR2 YSLEER. J gave up 4 bases and V 4 bases, and 10 bases lay outside the gene matches. The specimen was PBMCs, collected from a glioma patient whose treatment included an IDH1 peptide vaccine. The chain combines TRBV4-3 with TRBJ2-7; 7 bases agree with TRBD1. This TCR derives from a man aged 18-30 years with glioma. The CDR3 DNA reads as TGCGCCAGCAGCCTTCACCCCGGGACAGTATACGAGCAGTACTTC. This sequence encodes CASSLHPGTVYEQYF.